The source of this T cell receptor beta chain is a study of OX40 agonist ivuxolimab in advanced cancers. The wider study: It was permissible to have had prior anti-PD-1, anti-PD-L1 or anti-CTLA-4 therapy, and over 35% had some. Study outcomes and limitations: There were, on average, more expanded clones in CD8+ T cells than in CD4+.

The CDR3 is made up of 13 amino acids. Trimming shortened V by 5 bases and J by 4 bases, and 9 bases separated the two germline ends. Germline CDR1 is LNHDA and CDR2 is SQIVND (reference sequence). Concerning this clone itself: Its antigen is currently unknown.

Data came from immunoSEQ multiplex PCR; TCRdb stores just in-frame clones and leaves some out. The table has tens of thousands of clones, around nine tenths seen once. Systemic immunosuppression or a history of autoimmune disease excluded patients. Samples of blood were obtained at baseline, on cycle 4 day 1, and on cycle 7 day 1. The TCR was taken from an adult with an advanced solid tumor such as melanoma, head and neck, liver or kidney cancer. The gene calls are TRBV19 and TRBJ1-5; a possible D gene is TRBD1 (6 bases). This sample comprised CD4+ or CD8+ T cells sorted from blood, obtained in a trial of the OX40 agonist ivuxolimab. CDR3 amino acids: CASSRQANQPQHF. The CDR3 DNA follows: TGTGCCAGTAGTCGACAGGCTAATCAGCCCCAGCATTTT.